These 24 T cell receptor beta chains came from one sample sequenced in a study of long-term antiretroviral therapy in people with HIV. Survey-level immunoSEQ v3.0 assays were run. Generated by immunoSEQ multiplex PCR, the TCRdb table keeps only in-frame clones and is missing some. The data show about 20,000 clones, nearly 95% seen once. The input for sequencing was unsorted PBMCs, taken 4.4 years after starting antiretroviral therapy. All receptors derive from a woman aged 45-59 years with HIV.

About this clone itself: Other DNA variants within this sample encode the same CDR3. The V gene is TRBV7-6, the J gene TRBJ2-1, with 9 bases matching TRBD2. The CDR3 covers 15 residues. J was trimmed by 0 bases and V by 6 bases; bases with no gene match: 3. Germline V gives CDR1 SGHVS, CDR2 FNYEAQ. The CDR3 sequence: CASSLSGGSYNEQFF. CDR3 coding DNA: TGTGCCAGCAGTCTTAGCGGGGGCTCCTACAATGAGCAGTTCTTC.

The chain recombines TRBV18 with TRBJ1-2; 10 bases are shared with TRBD1. With 3 bases clipped from V and 4 bases from J, the junction kept 8 bases outside the gene matches. Germline V gives CDR1 KGHSH, CDR2 LQKENI. The length of the CDR3 is 16 residues. CDR3 nucleotide sequence: TGTGCCAGCTCACCCCAACGGACAGGGGGACTCTATGGCTACACCTTC. This translates into CASSPQRTGGLYGYTF.

The chain is built from TRBV6-1 and TRBJ1-6, with D unclear. The ends were cut back, 2 bases at V and 11 bases at J, with 16 bases in the middle. The CDR3 loop spans 15 amino acids. CDR1 MNHNS and CDR2 SASEGT come from the germline V gene. The CDR3 loop reads CASSELHGESPPLHF. Written as DNA, the CDR3 is TGTGCCAGCAGTGAACTGCACGGGGAGAGTCCACCCCTCCACTTT.

This chain connects TRBV7-2 to TRBJ2-3; possible D gene TRBD1, 5 bases. Germline loops: CDR1 SGHTA, CDR2 FQGNSA. CDR3 length equals 15 residues. The V end was cut by 3 bases, the J end by 2 bases, with 12 bases between. The CDR3 region is CASSLGPDYTDTQYF. CDR3 nucleotide sequence: TGTGCCAGCAGCTTGGGGCCAGATTACACAGATACGCAGTATTTT.

The CDR3 sequence: CASSETGSYNSPLHF. The CDR3 DNA reads TGTGCCAGCAGTGAAACTGGATCCTATAATTCACCCCTCCACTTT. V usage is TRBV2 and J usage is TRBJ1-6; no clear D. The germline V gene encodes CDR1 SNHLY and CDR2 FYNNEI. This CDR3 has 15 amino acids. V was pared by 2 bases and J by 1 base, with 6 bases between.

To note about this clone: Distinct nucleotide sequences in the sample also encode this CDR3. The rearrangement joins TRBV11-3 to TRBJ2-2, with D possibly called TRBD1 or TRBD2 (6 bases each). Per germline, CDR1 SGHNT and CDR2 YENEEA. V was clipped by 0 bases and J by 4 bases, with 9 bases between them. The CDR3 loop spans 15 amino acids. The chain's CDR3 is CASSLDRGGTGELFF. CDR3 nucleotides: TGTGCCAGCAGCTTAGACAGGGGAGGCACCGGGGAGCTGTTTTTT.

The rearrangement uses TRBV4-3 and TRBJ1-1, with 7 bases matching TRBD1. The CDR3 runs 14 residues. Germline loops: CDR1 LGHNA, CDR2 YSLEER. J was trimmed by 3 bases and V by 4 bases; bases with no gene match: 5. CDR3 in amino acids: CASSLWTGDTEAFF. The CDR3, as DNA: TGCGCCAGCAGCCTCTGGACAGGAGACACTGAAGCTTTCTTT.

The chain links TRBV6-5 to TRBJ2-5; 10 bases match TRBD1. This CDR3 contains 15 residues. V shed 10 bases, J shed 0 bases, and the junction held 8 bases outside the gene matches. The germline V gene encodes CDR1 MNHEY and CDR2 SVGAGI. CDR3 bases: TGTGCCACCGGGGAGGGACAGGGGAACCAAGAGACCCAGTACTTC. Protein sequence: CATGEGQGNQETQYF.

This clone is medium-sized (0.01 to 0.1%) in the sample. The chain employs TRBV5-5 and TRBJ2-7; no reliable D call. V was cut by 0 bases and J by 3 bases, with 1 base left in between. Germline values: CDR1 SGHKS, CDR2 YYEKEE (reference sequence). The CDR3 consists of 11 residues. CDR3 in DNA: TGTGCCAGCAGCTTGGACTACGAGCAGTACTTC. Translated, it gives CASSLDYEQYF.

In DNA, the CDR3 is TGTGCCAGCTCACCCGGGGGGGTGCATGGCTACACCTTC. It yields the protein CASSPGGVHGYTF. The chain combines TRBV18 with TRBJ1-2; maybe TRBD1 (5 bases). The CDR3 contains 13 residues. The V gene lost 3 bases and the J gene lost 6 bases, with 11 bases spanning the gap. The germline gives CDR1 KGHSH, CDR2 LQKENI.

This chain joins TRBV2 and TRBJ2-3; 7 nucleotides align to TRBD1. Per germline, CDR1 SNHLY and CDR2 FYNNEI. The CDR3 consists of 12 residues. J was trimmed by 3 bases and V by 8 bases; bases with no gene match: 2. CDR3 loop: CASEGATDTQYF. Written as DNA, the CDR3 is TGTGCCAGCGAGGGGGCGACAGATACGCAGTATTTT.

A few counts support this clone. The CDR3 sequence: CASSQGTRVLDGYTF. The CDR3 bases are TGCGCCAGCAGCCAAGGCACAAGGGTCCTAGACGGCTACACCTTC. The chain is built from TRBV4-1 and TRBJ1-2, with no clear D. Per the germline V gene, CDR1 is MGHRA and CDR2 is YSYEKL. The V end was cut by 1 base, the J end by 8 bases, with 17 bases between. The CDR3 contains 15 residues.

The chain joins TRBV6-1 to TRBJ1-6; D unresolved. The V end was cut by 1 base, the J end by 5 bases, with 18 bases between. CDR3 size: 18 residues. CDR1 and CDR2 from the germline V gene are MNHNS and SASEGT. The CDR3: CASSEGSKLWANNSPLHF. Written as DNA, the CDR3 is TGTGCCAGCAGTGAAGGAAGCAAGTTGTGGGCCAATAATTCACCCCTCCACTTT.

The CDR3 here is CASALDLLNEQFF. The CDR3 DNA sequence: TGTGCCAGCGCACTTGACTTATTAAATGAGCAGTTCTTC. The chain joins TRBV2 to TRBJ2-1; D unresolved. Trimming removed 8 bases at V and 7 bases at J, with 15 bases between. The germline CDR1 and CDR2 sequences are SNHLY and FYNNEI. The CDR3 covers 13 residues.

The chain joins TRBV30 to TRBJ1-2, with TRBD1 as a possible D gene (5 bases). This CDR3 comprises 13 residues. V was pared by 0 bases and J by 7 bases, with 12 bases between. Germline CDR1 and CDR2: GTSNPN and SVGIG (reference sequence). The CDR3 DNA sequence: TGTGCCTGGAGTGTTGTTCGGGGGGTTGGCTACACCTTC. Translated, it gives CAWSVVRGVGYTF.

The CDR3 reads CSAAGPTGQYF. CDR3 bases: TGCAGTGCTGCTGGCCCAACGGGGCAGTACTTC. V and J are TRBV20-1 and TRBJ2-7; D is uncertain. The CDR3 is 11 residues long. Trimming took 5 bases from V and 9 from J, leaving 14 bases between them. Germline V gene sequence: CDR1 DFQATT, CDR2 SNEGSKA (reference sequence).

This chain joins TRBV5-4 and TRBJ2-7; D may match TRBD1 or TRBD2 (5 bases each). Looked up from germline, CDR1 is SGHNT and CDR2 is YYREEE (reference sequence). CDR3 length: 13 amino acids. V was pared by 4 bases and J by 7 bases, with 15 bases between. The chain's CDR3 is CASSRFEGREQYF. CDR3 coding DNA: TGTGCCAGCAGCCGGTTTGAGGGACGGGAGCAGTACTTC.

The chain couples TRBV18 to TRBJ1-1; a weak D match, TRBD1 (6 bases). This CDR3 has 14 residues. Deletions cut 4 bases from V and 3 bases from J, with 12 bases between. CDR1 and CDR2 (germline): KGHSH, LQKENI. In DNA form, the CDR3 reads TGTGCCAGCTCACTTGGGGCAGGGGACACTGAAGCTTTCTTT. Translated, it gives CASSLGAGDTEAFF.

V and J are TRBV19 and TRBJ1-2; 7 bases align to TRBD1. The CDR3 loop spans 16 amino acids. Trimming cost V 6 bases and J 3 bases; bases outside gene matches: 13. Germline V gene data show CDR1 as LNHDA and CDR2 as SQIVND (reference sequence). For the CDR3, the DNA is TGTGCCAGTAGAAATGCAGGGGGAAGAAAGGACTATGGCTACACCTTC. It codes for CASRNAGGRKDYGYTF.

The rearrangement joins TRBV18 to TRBJ1-5; D may be TRBD1 (6 bases). Per the germline V gene, CDR1 is KGHSH and CDR2 is LQKENI. The CDR3 spans 15 residues. V was pared by 2 bases and J by 0 bases, with 8 bases between. This chain's CDR3 is CASSPSRGSNQPQHF. The CDR3 DNA sequence: TGTGCCAGCTCACCATCCAGGGGTAGCAATCAGCCCCAGCATTTT.

The V call is TRBV6-5, the J call TRBJ1-5; D gene uncertain. The CDR3 extends over 15 amino acids. Looked up from germline, CDR1 is MNHEY and CDR2 is SVGAGI. V lost 6 bases and J 1 base, leaving 13 bases between the germline ends. CDR3: CASRPGRVSNQPQHF. CDR3 DNA: TGTGCCAGCAGACCCGGGCGGGTGAGCAATCAGCCCCAGCATTTT.

The chain has TRBV30 and TRBJ1-1; D remains unclear. Germline V gene lookup returns CDR1 GTSNPN and CDR2 SVGIG (reference sequence). V was cut by 3 bases and J by 1 base, with 6 bases left in between. There are 12 residues in the CDR3. CDR3 loop: CAWSARNTEAFF. In DNA form, the CDR3 reads TGTGCCTGGAGCGCCAGGAACACTGAAGCTTTCTTT.

The chain joins TRBV4-2 to TRBJ2-7; TRBD2 matches 7 bases. Per germline, CDR1 LGHNA and CDR2 YNFKEQ. This CDR3 comprises 18 residues. V was clipped by 0 bases and J by 0 bases; unmatched bases: 11. CDR3 bases: TGTGCCAGCAGCCAAGATTTCAGGCTAGCGGAGAACTCCTACGAGCAGTACTTC. Encoded protein: CASSQDFRLAENSYEQYF.

As DNA, the CDR3 is TGTGCCAGTAGCGGACAGGGAACTAATGAAAAACTGTTTTTT. Its translation: CASSGQGTNEKLFF. V and J are TRBV19 and TRBJ1-4; 8 nucleotides agree with TRBD1. CDR1 and CDR2 from the germline V gene are LNHDA and SQIVND (reference sequence). V shed 6 bases and J 1 base; nucleotides not matched to a gene: 1. This CDR3 has 14 amino acids.